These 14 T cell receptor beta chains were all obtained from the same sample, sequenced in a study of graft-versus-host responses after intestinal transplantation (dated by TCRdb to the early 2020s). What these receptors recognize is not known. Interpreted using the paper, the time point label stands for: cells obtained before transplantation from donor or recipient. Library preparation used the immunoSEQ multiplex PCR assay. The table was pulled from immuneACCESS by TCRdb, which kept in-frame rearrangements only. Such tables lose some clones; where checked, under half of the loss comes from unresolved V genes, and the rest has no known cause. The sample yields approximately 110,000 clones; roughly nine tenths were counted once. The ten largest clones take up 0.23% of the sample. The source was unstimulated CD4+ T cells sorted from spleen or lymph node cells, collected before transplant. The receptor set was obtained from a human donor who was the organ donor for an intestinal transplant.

The CDR3 coding sequence is TGTGCCAGCAGCCTCTTACTGACAGGGATCGGGGAGACCCAGTACTTC. This translates into CASSLLLTGIGETQYF. The genes are TRBV7-9 and TRBJ2-5; 7 bases are shared with TRBD1. The CDR3 consists of 16 residues. With V trimmed by 5 bases and J by 5 bases, 14 bases remained unmatched. Germline V CDR1 and CDR2: SEHNR, FQNEAQ (reference sequence).

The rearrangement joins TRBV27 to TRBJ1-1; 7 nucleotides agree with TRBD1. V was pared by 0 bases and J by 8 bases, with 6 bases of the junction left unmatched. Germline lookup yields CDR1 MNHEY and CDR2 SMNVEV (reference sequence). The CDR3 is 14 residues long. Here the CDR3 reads CASSLSWAGGEAFF. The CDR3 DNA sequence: TGTGCCAGCAGTTTATCGTGGGCAGGGGGGGAAGCTTTCTTT.

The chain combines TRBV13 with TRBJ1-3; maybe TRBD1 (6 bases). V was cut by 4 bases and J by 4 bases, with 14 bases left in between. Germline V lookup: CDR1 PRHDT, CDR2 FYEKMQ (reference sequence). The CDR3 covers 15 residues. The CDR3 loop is CASSSRWQGGNTIYF. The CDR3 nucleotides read TGTGCCAGCAGCTCCCGTTGGCAGGGGGGAAACACCATATATTTT.

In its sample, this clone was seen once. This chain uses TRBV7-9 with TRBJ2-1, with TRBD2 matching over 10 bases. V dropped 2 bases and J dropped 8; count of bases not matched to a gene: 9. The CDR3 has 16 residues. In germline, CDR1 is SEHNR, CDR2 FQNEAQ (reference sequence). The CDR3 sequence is CASSLFYSGRNDEQFF. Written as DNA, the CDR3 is TGTGCCAGCAGCTTATTCTATAGCGGGAGGAATGATGAGCAGTTCTTC.

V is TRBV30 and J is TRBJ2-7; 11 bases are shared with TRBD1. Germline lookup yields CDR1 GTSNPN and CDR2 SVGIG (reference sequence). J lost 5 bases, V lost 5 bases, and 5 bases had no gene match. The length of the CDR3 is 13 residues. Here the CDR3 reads CAWCRDRGNEQYF. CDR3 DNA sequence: TGTGCCTGGTGCCGGGACAGGGGGAACGAGCAGTACTTC.

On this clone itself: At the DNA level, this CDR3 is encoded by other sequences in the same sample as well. CDR3 amino acids: CASSLEPGLAVTGELFF. The CDR3 region has the DNA TGTGCCAGCAGCTTAGAACCGGGACTAGCGGTCACTGGGGAGCTGTTTTTT. This sequence joins TRBV7-2 and TRBJ2-2; TRBD2 agrees at 11 bases. V shed 1 base, J shed 8 bases, and the junction held 9 bases outside the gene matches. Germline CDR1 and CDR2: SGHTA and FQGNSA. CDR3 length equals 17 residues.

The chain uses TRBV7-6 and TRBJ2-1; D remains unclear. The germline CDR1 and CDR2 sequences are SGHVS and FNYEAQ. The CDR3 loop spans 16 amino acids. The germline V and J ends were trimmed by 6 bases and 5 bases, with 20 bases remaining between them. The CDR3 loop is CASRPRFRFQNNEQFF. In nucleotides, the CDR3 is TGTGCCAGCAGACCACGATTCCGGTTCCAGAACAATGAGCAGTTCTTC. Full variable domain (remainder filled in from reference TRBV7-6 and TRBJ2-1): GAGVSQSPRYKVTKRGQDVALRCDPISGHVSLYWYRQALGQGPEFLTYFNYEAQQDKSGLPNDRFSAERPEGSISTLTIQRTEQRDSAMYRCASRPRFRFQNNEQFFGPGTRLTVL.

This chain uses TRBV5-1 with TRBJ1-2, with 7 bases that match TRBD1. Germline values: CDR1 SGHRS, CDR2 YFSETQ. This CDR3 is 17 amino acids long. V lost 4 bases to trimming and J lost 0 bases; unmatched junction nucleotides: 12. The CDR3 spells CASSELGGSPPNYGYTF. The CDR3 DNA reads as TGCGCCAGCAGCGAGCTAGGGGGCTCCCCTCCTAACTATGGCTACACCTTC.

CDR3 bases: TGCGCCAGCAGCTTAAGTACCGGGGAGCTGTTTTTT. Its protein is CASSLSTGELFF. The genes are TRBV5-1 and TRBJ2-2; D unresolved. V lost 2 bases to trimming and J lost 5 bases, with 4 bases between them. The germline gives CDR1 SGHRS, CDR2 YFSETQ. The CDR3 extends over 12 amino acids.

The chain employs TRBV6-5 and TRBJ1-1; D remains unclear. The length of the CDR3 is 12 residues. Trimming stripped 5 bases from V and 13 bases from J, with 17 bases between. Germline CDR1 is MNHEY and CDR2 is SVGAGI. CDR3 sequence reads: CASSPGPGGIFF. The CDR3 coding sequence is TGTGCCAGCAGTCCAGGTCCCGGCGGTATTTTCTTT.

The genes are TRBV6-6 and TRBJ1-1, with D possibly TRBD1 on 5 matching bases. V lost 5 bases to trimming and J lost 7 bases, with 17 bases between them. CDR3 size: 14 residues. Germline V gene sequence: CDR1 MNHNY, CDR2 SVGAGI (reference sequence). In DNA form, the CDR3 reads TGTGCCAGCAGTCCATTCAGGGAGAATGGTGAAGCTTTCTTT. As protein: CASSPFRENGEAFF.

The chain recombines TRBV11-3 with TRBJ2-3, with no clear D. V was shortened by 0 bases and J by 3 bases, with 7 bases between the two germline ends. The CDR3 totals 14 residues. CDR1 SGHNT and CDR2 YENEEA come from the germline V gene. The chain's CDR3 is CASSLDTWTDTQYF. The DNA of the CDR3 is TGTGCCAGCAGCTTAGATACGTGGACAGATACGCAGTATTTT. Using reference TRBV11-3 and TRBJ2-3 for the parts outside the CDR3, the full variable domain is EAGVVQSPRYKIIEKKQPVAFWCNPISGHNTLYWYLQNLGQGPELLIRYENEEAVDDSQLPKDRFSAERLKGVDSTLKIQPAELGDSAVYLCASSLDTWTDTQYFGPGTRLTVL.

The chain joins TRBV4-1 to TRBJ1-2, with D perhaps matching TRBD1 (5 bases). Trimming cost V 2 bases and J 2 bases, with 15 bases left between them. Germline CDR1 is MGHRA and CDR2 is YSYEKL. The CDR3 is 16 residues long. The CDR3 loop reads CASSQPIRGRNYGYTF. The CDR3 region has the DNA TGCGCCAGCAGCCAACCCATCCGGGGGAGAAACTATGGCTACACCTTC.

In DNA form, the CDR3 reads TGCAGCGTCCTACGGCGGGCCCAAGAGACCCAGTACTTC. Translation gives CSVLRRAQETQYF. This rearrangement joins TRBV29-1 to TRBJ2-5; tentative D call: TRBD2 (5 bases). V dropped 6 bases and J dropped 1 base, with 12 bases sitting between them. The CDR3 spans 13 residues. The V gene's germline CDR1 is SQVTM and CDR2 ANQGSEA.